The present T cell receptor beta chain was sequenced within a study of T cells in localized non-small cell lung cancer. Study findings and constraints: In adjacent lung, a median roughly 62 of the top 100 tumor clones were found. Heterogeneity stays possible, as sequencing covered only one tumor region. Compared with tumor, uninvolved adjacent lung displayed greater T cell clonality, ranking highest overall.

This clone was counted only a few times. Its antigen remains unknown. The protocol was immunoSEQ multiplex PCR, while the TCRdb copy is restricted to in-frame clones and leaves out a portion. Among about 9,800 clones, roughly 45% were seen once, and the ten largest hold roughly 3.8%. CDR1 is MGHRA, CDR2 YSYEKL, per germline. The CDR3 length is 16 residues. V gave up 2 bases and J gave up 7 bases; unmatched junction bases: 10. This specimen consisted of lymph node tissue, obtained before any cancer treatment. The origin of this receptor is a woman aged 40 to 75 with stage I lung adenocarcinoma. The chain links TRBV4-1 to TRBJ1-4; 7 nucleotides match TRBD1. The CDR3 reads CASSQILGGPSEKLFF. In DNA, the CDR3 is TGCGCCAGCAGCCAAATTTTAGGGGGCCCGAGTGAAAAACTGTTTTTT.